This T cell receptor beta chain was sequenced for a study of blood T cell repertoires in COVID-19. Some clones are missing from TCRdb's copy, which holds only in-frame ones; the method was immunoSEQ multiplex PCR. Among about 160,000 clones listed, around 85% were seen once. After removal of 5 bases from V and 5 bases from J, the junction contained 19 bases not matched to a gene. The CDR3 has 18 amino acids. Per the germline V gene, CDR1 is MNHNY and CDR2 is SVGAGI (reference sequence). The rearrangement uses TRBV6-6 and TRBJ1-1; 8 bases match TRBD1. The clonotype was recovered from a man older than 75 with COVID-19, enrolled during active disease. The sample consisted of peripheral blood. The CDR3 sequence: CASSPSSGQSTGGTEAFF. CDR3 DNA sequence: TGTGCCAGCAGTCCATCATCGGGACAGTCTACAGGGGGGACTGAAGCTTTCTTT.